There are a few counts of the clone carrying this T cell receptor beta chain. The library was built from 400 ng RNA with molecular barcoded adaptors for alpha/delta and beta/gamma chains. TCRdb fed the reads into MiXCR, producing one record per CDR3 protein. The repertoire holds around 65,000 distinct CDR3 sequences, around 20% seen once, with 11% in the top ten. This CDR3 is 16 amino acids long. V lost 2 bases, J lost 1 base, and 15 bases lay in between. Germline CDR1 and CDR2: MDHEN and SYDVKM. These data are taken from a study of read filtering for tumor transcriptome and immune sequencing. Overall study: Mean patient age was roughly 70 years, range roughly 47 to 90; 17 male, 12 to 15 female. R-ISS stage counts were 8 for I, approximately 15 for II, 6 or 7 for III. Per sample, TCR-region reads ranged about 4.05 to 11 million by IR-seq, roughly 85 to 1,300 by RNA-seq.

Every patient had bone marrow sampled while the disease was active. Source material: a population of CD138-negative cells sorted from bone marrow. The sequence came from a donor aged 40 or older with multiple myeloma. This chain uses TRBV28 with TRBJ2-7; perhaps TRBD1 as D (6 bases). The CDR3 reads CASSLEIGTPSYEQYF. The CDR3 nucleotides are TGTGCCAGCAGTTTAGAAATTGGGACACCTTCCTACGAGCAGTACTTC.